Listed below are T cell receptor beta chains from one sample, sequenced in a study of OX40 agonist ivuxolimab in advanced cancers. This table comes from immunoSEQ multiplex PCR, and its TCRdb copy is limited to in-frame clones, with some not included. The profile covers approximately 22,000 clones, with about 83% appearing a single time and about 35% taken by the ten largest. Sequenced here: CD4+ or CD8+ T cells sorted from blood, sampled in a trial of the OX40 agonist ivuxolimab. These receptors were collected from an adult with an advanced solid tumor such as melanoma, head and neck, liver or kidney cancer. CDR3s include the opening cysteine and the closing phenylalanine or tryptophan. D genes are given only for firm matches. Only some rows state a clone size, as once, few, many or a class for expanded clones.

j_call: TRBJ2-3; clone_size: .; d_call: .; v_call: TRBV19; cdr3_nt: TGTGCCAGTAACACCGGCGGACATACGCAGTATTTT; cdr3_aa: CASNTGGHTQYF
j_call: TRBJ2-2; clone_size: .; d_call: TRBD1; v_call: TRBV6-1; cdr3_nt: TGTGCCAGCAGTGAAGGGACAGGGGAAACCGGGGAGCTGTTTTTT; cdr3_aa: CASSEGTGETGELFF
j_call: TRBJ1-3; clone_size: .; d_call: .; v_call: TRBV4-1; cdr3_nt: TGCGCCAGCAGCCAAGATGCGGGCCTCGGAAACACCATATATTTT; cdr3_aa: CASSQDAGLGNTIYF
j_call: TRBJ2-7; clone_size: .; d_call: .; v_call: TRBV27; cdr3_nt: TGTGCCAGCTTCCTCCGCGGTCAGGGATCCTACGAGCAGTACTTC; cdr3_aa: CASFLRGQGSYEQYF
j_call: TRBJ1-2; clone_size: few; d_call: .; v_call: TRBV6-1; cdr3_nt: TGTGCCAGCGAGGTCGGTTCGAAGTACTATGGCTACACCTTC; cdr3_aa: CASEVGSKYYGYTF
j_call: TRBJ1-1; clone_size: .; d_call: .; v_call: TRBV19; cdr3_nt: TGTGCCAGTAGTAGTTACGGGCCAAACACTGAAGCTTTCTTT; cdr3_aa: CASSSYGPNTEAFF
j_call: TRBJ1-4; clone_size: .; d_call: .; v_call: TRBV28; cdr3_nt: TGTGCCAGCAGTTTACAGTGGGGAGGGGAAAAACTGTTTTTT; cdr3_aa: CASSLQWGGEKLFF
j_call: TRBJ2-3; clone_size: .; d_call: TRBD2; v_call: TRBV28; cdr3_nt: TGTGCCAGCAGTTCAAAGCGGGGCCGCACAGATACGCAGTATTTT; cdr3_aa: CASSSKRGRTDTQYF
j_call: TRBJ2-3; clone_size: .; d_call: .; v_call: TRBV7-8; cdr3_nt: TGTGCCAGCAGCTTAACCCCTTCTGGGGATACGCAGTATTTT; cdr3_aa: CASSLTPSGDTQYF
j_call: TRBJ2-1; clone_size: .; d_call: .; v_call: TRBV9; cdr3_nt: TGTGCCAGCAGCCATCTCAGAACGTACAATGAGCAGTTCTTC; cdr3_aa: CASSHLRTYNEQFF
j_call: TRBJ1-1; clone_size: once; d_call: .; v_call: TRBV5-5; cdr3_nt: TGTGCCAGCAGCCAAGTTAAAGGTACCGACTCTGAAGCTTTCTTT; cdr3_aa: CASSQVKGTDSEAFF
j_call: TRBJ2-1; clone_size: few; d_call: .; v_call: TRBV4-2; cdr3_nt: TGTGCCAGCAGCCAGCACAGCTCCTACAATGAGCAGTTCTTC; cdr3_aa: CASSQHSSYNEQFF
j_call: TRBJ1-1; clone_size: .; d_call: .; v_call: TRBV9; cdr3_nt: TGTGCCAGCAGCGTCCCATCGTCCCCCCTACAGCCCCCGGGCGCTGAAGCTTTCTTT; cdr3_aa: CASSVPSSPLQPPGAEAFF
j_call: TRBJ2-4; clone_size: .; d_call: TRBD1; v_call: TRBV19; cdr3_nt: TGTGCCAGTAGTATAGGGACAGGGGTAGCCAAAAACATTCAGTACTTC; cdr3_aa: CASSIGTGVAKNIQYF
j_call: TRBJ2-7; clone_size: once; d_call: .; v_call: TRBV5-4; cdr3_nt: TGTGCCAGCAGCTCCCGCCAGGGACGGTCCTACGAGCAGTACTTC; cdr3_aa: CASSSRQGRSYEQYF
j_call: TRBJ2-3; clone_size: .; d_call: .; v_call: TRBV4-1; cdr3_nt: TGCGCCAGCAGCTTTCCGGGGGGCCGAGGCGCAGATACGCAGTATTTT; cdr3_aa: CASSFPGGRGADTQYF
j_call: TRBJ2-7; clone_size: few; d_call: .; v_call: TRBV19; cdr3_nt: TGTGCCAGTAGTTCTGGTGTTCTTAACGACGAGCAGTACTTC; cdr3_aa: CASSSGVLNDEQYF
j_call: TRBJ2-3; clone_size: medium-sized; d_call: .; v_call: TRBV21-1; cdr3_nt: TGTGCCAGCAGCAAAGTCACTAGGAGCACAGATACGCAGTATTTT; cdr3_aa: CASSKVTRSTDTQYF
j_call: TRBJ2-7; clone_size: .; d_call: .; v_call: TRBV5-4; cdr3_nt: TGTGCCAGCTGTCATAAGGACAGAGGGTACGAGCAGTACTTC; cdr3_aa: CASCHKDRGYEQYF
j_call: TRBJ1-6; clone_size: once; d_call: .; v_call: TRBV4-1; cdr3_nt: TGCGCCAGCAGCCAAGATGAGGGAGCGGAAAATTCACCCCTCCACTTT; cdr3_aa: CASSQDEGAENSPLHF
j_call: TRBJ1-2; clone_size: .; d_call: .; v_call: TRBV19; cdr3_nt: TGTGCCAGTAGTCCGGGACACGTGATCTATGGCTACACCTTC; cdr3_aa: CASSPGHVIYGYTF
j_call: TRBJ2-7; clone_size: .; d_call: TRBD2; v_call: TRBV27; cdr3_nt: TGTGCCAGCAGTTCTCTCATAGCGGGGGCGAGCGAGCAGTACTTC; cdr3_aa: CASSSLIAGASEQYF
j_call: TRBJ2-1; clone_size: .; d_call: .; v_call: TRBV9; cdr3_nt: TGTGCCAGCAGCTCCCGGGACTTTTACAATGAGCAGTTCTTC; cdr3_aa: CASSSRDFYNEQFF
j_call: TRBJ2-7; clone_size: .; d_call: .; v_call: TRBV7-1; cdr3_nt: TGTGCCAGCAGCTTAGGGTTTTCCTACGAGCAGTACTTC; cdr3_aa: CASSLGFSYEQYF